This T cell receptor beta chain appears in the sequencing data of a study of T cell responses to AZD1222 COVID-19 vaccine. Trimming removed 10 bases from V and 6 bases from J; junction bases left unmatched: 10. This CDR3 region has 14 residues. Germline V gene sequence: CDR1 SNHLY, CDR2 FYNNEI. Study results and caveats: It was only after the peak T cell response that any repertoires were sampled. It should be noted that donors were predominantly white British and more often female, and clonal diversity was possibly underestimated.

This clone has only one observation. No antigen is known for it. The repertoire was sequenced with immunoSEQ multiplex PCR; TCRdb's copy has only in-frame clones and lacks some. Here the sample spans about 150,000 clones, approximately 90% being singletons. This material consisted of peripheral blood, taken 28 days after the second AZD1222 dose. The receptor was derived from an adult who received the AZD1222 COVID-19 vaccine. The rearrangement uses TRBV2 and TRBJ2-1; TRBD1 matches 9 bases. CDR3 DNA sequence: TGTGCCACAAAGGGGACAGGGTCTCTCAATGAGCAGTTCTTC. This gives the protein CATKGTGSLNEQFF.